The 17 T cell receptor beta chains below were found in one sample sequenced in a study of OX40 agonist ivuxolimab in advanced cancers. Library generation was performed with the immunoSEQ multiplex PCR assay. In its TCRdb copy, this immuneACCESS table keeps in-frame sequences only and misses some clones. Where compared with another copy, unresolved V genes explain less than half of these, and the others have no known cause. Across this sample there are 95,000 to 100,000 clones, with about four fifths seen only once. The ten largest clones capture approximately 6.3% of the sample. The specimen comprised CD4+ or CD8+ T cells sorted from blood, sampled in a trial of the OX40 agonist ivuxolimab. These TCRs come from an adult with an advanced solid tumor such as melanoma, head and neck, liver or kidney cancer.

The chain joins TRBV6-5 to TRBJ1-2; D is unclear. Looked up from germline, CDR1 is MNHEY and CDR2 is SVGAGI. V was clipped by 5 bases and J by 8 bases, with 9 bases between them. The CDR3 has 11 amino acids. CDR3 sequence reads: CASSNTWGYTF. The CDR3 DNA reads as TGTGCCAGCAGTAATACCTGGGGCTACACCTTC.

CDR3 DNA: TGTGCCAGCAGCGGACCCGGACCCGGTAGACATGAGCAGTACTTC. Residues: CASSGPGPGRHEQYF. The genes are TRBV9 and TRBJ2-7, with D hard to call. The germline CDR1 and CDR2 sequences are SGDLS and YYNGEE. The CDR3 consists of 15 residues. V was pared by 3 bases and J by 7 bases, with 20 bases between.

This chain connects TRBV5-6 to TRBJ1-1; TRBD1 agrees at 7 bases. With V trimmed by 2 bases and J by 5 bases, 9 bases remained unmatched. From germline, CDR1 is SGHDT and CDR2 YYEEEE. The CDR3 length is 15 residues. The CDR3 reads CASSFRGFVRTEAFF. The CDR3 DNA follows: TGTGCCAGCAGCTTCAGGGGGTTCGTCCGGACTGAAGCTTTCTTT. Based on the CDR3 plus reference TRBV5-6 and TRBJ1-1, the full variable domain is DAGVTQSPTHLIKTRGQQVTLRCSPKSGHDTVSWYQQALGQGPQFIFQYYEEEERQRGNFPDRFSGHQFPNYSSELNVNALLLGDSALYLCASSFRGFVRTEAFFGQGTRLTVV.

The rearrangement joins TRBV25-1 to TRBJ2-1, with D perhaps TRBD1 (5 bases). V dropped 2 bases and J dropped 2 bases, with 10 bases sitting between them. This CDR3 comprises 15 residues. Germline V CDR1 and CDR2: MGHDK, SYGVNS. Here the CDR3 reads CASSERLGAYNEQFF. The CDR3 DNA sequence: TGTGCCAGCAGTGAACGGCTAGGGGCCTACAATGAGCAGTTCTTC.

The V and J genes are TRBV14 and TRBJ2-7; 8 nucleotides match TRBD1. This CDR3 comprises 15 residues. Germline lookup yields CDR1 SGHDN and CDR2 FVKESK. Trimming took 4 bases from V and 3 from J; bases not matched to a gene: 8. CDR3: CASSRLGQEDYEQYF. CDR3 nucleotide sequence: TGTGCCAGCAGCCGGCTGGGACAGGAGGACTACGAGCAGTACTTC.

The sample holds one count of this clone. The rearrangement uses TRBV7-2 and TRBJ2-1; 8 nucleotides match TRBD2. This CDR3 has 11 residues. Unmatched junction bases numbered 7, after V lost 6 bases and J lost 15 bases. Germline V gives CDR1 SGHTA, CDR2 FQGNSA. In DNA, the CDR3 is TGTGCCAGCAGTTCAGGACTAGCCCGGTTCTTC. This encodes CASSSGLARFF.

This clone is a singleton in its sample. The chain combines TRBV4-2 with TRBJ1-6; no clear D. V lost 0 bases to trimming and J lost 3 bases, with 6 bases between them. Germline CDR1 and CDR2: LGHNA and YNFKEQ. The CDR3 consists of 15 residues. The CDR3 is CASSQEHSYNSPLHF. The CDR3 DNA reads TGTGCCAGCAGCCAAGAACACAGCTATAATTCACCCCTCCACTTT.

This rearrangement joins TRBV9 to TRBJ2-7; a weak D match, TRBD1 (6 bases). CDR3 length: 15 residues. Per germline, CDR1 SGDLS and CDR2 YYNGEE. V was clipped by 4 bases and J by 6 bases, with 20 bases between them. CDR3 bases: TGTGCCAGCAGCACCAACTGGGGCAGGGGAGTCGAGCAGTACTTC. Translating it yields CASSTNWGRGVEQYF. The whole variable domain, remainder taken from reference TRBV9 and TRBJ2-7, is DSGVTQTPKHLITATGQRVTLRCSPRSGDLSVYWYQQSLDQGLQFLIQYYNGEERAKGNILERFSAQQFPDLHSELNLSSLELGDSALYFCASSTNWGRGVEQYFGPGTRLTVT.

The genes are TRBV7-6 and TRBJ2-1; the match to TRBD2 covers 12 bases. Germline assignment: CDR1 SGHVS and CDR2 FNYEAQ. This CDR3 is built from 17 residues. Trimming cost V 5 bases and J 2 bases; bases outside gene matches: 7. The CDR3 spells CASSLWTSGNAYNEQFF. The DNA of the CDR3 is TGTGCCAGCAGCCTCTGGACTAGCGGGAATGCCTACAATGAGCAGTTCTTC.

This clone was detected only a few times. The chain carries TRBV7-3 and TRBJ2-7; TRBD2 is a possible D gene (6 bases). The CDR3 loop spans 14 amino acids. V shed 0 bases and J shed 3 bases, with 9 bases lying between them. Germline-derived CDR1 and CDR2 are SGHTA and FQGTGA. This chain's CDR3 is CASSLTGGGYEQYF. DNA for the CDR3: TGTGCCAGCAGCTTAACCGGGGGAGGCTACGAGCAGTACTTC.

This clone was counted at least ten times. The CDR3 sequence: CASSPSGPTGEQYF. DNA for the CDR3: TGTGCCAGCAGCCCTAGCGGACCCACGGGGGAGCAGTACTTC. V is TRBV14 and J is TRBJ2-7; 7 nucleotides match TRBD2. Germline values: CDR1 SGHDN, CDR2 FVKESK. Losses at the gene ends were 4 bases for V and 7 bases for J; bases not matched to a gene: 10. CDR3 length equals 14 residues.

This chain uses TRBV18 with TRBJ2-7, with D perhaps matching TRBD1 (5 bases). From germline, CDR1 is KGHSH and CDR2 LQKENI. Trimming cost V 3 bases and J 4 bases, with 13 bases left between them. The CDR3 contains 14 residues. Written as DNA, the CDR3 is TGTGCCAGCTCACCCCCAAAGACAGTTTACGAGCAGTACTTC. Protein sequence: CASSPPKTVYEQYF.

V is TRBV25-1 and J is TRBJ2-1; a possible D gene is TRBD2 (6 bases). V dropped 8 bases and J dropped 1 base, with 12 bases sitting between them. Looked up from germline, CDR1 is MGHDK and CDR2 is SYGVNS. The CDR3 is 14 amino acids. The CDR3 here is CASSWDWSYNEQFF. CDR3 coding DNA: TGTGCCAGCTCATGGGACTGGTCCTACAATGAGCAGTTCTTC. Combining the CDR3 with reference TRBV25-1 and TRBJ2-1 gives the whole variable domain EADIYQTPRYLVIGTGKKITLECSQTMGHDKMYWYQQDPGMELHLIHYSYGVNSTEKGDLSSESTVSRIRTEHFPLTLESARPSHTSQYLCASSWDWSYNEQFFGPGTRLTVL.

V is TRBV5-6 and J is TRBJ1-2; no reliable D call. The CDR3 has 13 amino acids. Trimming cost V 0 bases and J 8 bases, with 11 bases left between them. From germline, CDR1 is SGHDT and CDR2 YYEEEE. CDR3 in DNA: TGTGCCAGCAGCTTGGATGGGGATCCCGGCTACACCTTC. The encoded protein is CASSLDGDPGYTF.

V and J are TRBV14 and TRBJ2-7, with D hard to call. Germline V CDR1 and CDR2: SGHDN, FVKESK. The CDR3 is 15 residues long. Deletions cut 0 bases from V and 2 bases from J, with 11 bases between. The CDR3 spells CASSQDRYYPYEQYF. CDR3 nucleotide sequence: TGTGCCAGCAGCCAAGATCGTTACTACCCCTACGAGCAGTACTTC. The variable domain in full, with the rest retrieved from reference TRBV14 and TRBJ2-7, is EAGVTQFPSHSVIEKGQTVTLRCDPISGHDNLYWYRRVMGKEIKFLLHFVKESKQDESGMPNNRFLAERTGGTYSTLKVQPAELEDSGVYFCASSQDRYYPYEQYFGPGTRLTVT.

V usage is TRBV4-2 and J usage is TRBJ2-1, with 7 bases that match TRBD1. The CDR3 spans 17 residues. Per germline, CDR1 LGHNA and CDR2 YNFKEQ. Trimming removed 4 bases from V and 4 bases from J; junction bases left unmatched: 13. CDR3 DNA: TGTGCCAGCAGCCCCGGGATGGGGCCAGGGGGATACAATGAGCAGTTCTTC. It is translated as CASSPGMGPGGYNEQFF.

The J gene is TRBJ1-1, the V gene TRBV9, with unresolved D. The germline gives CDR1 SGDLS, CDR2 YYNGEE. This CDR3 is 17 amino acids long. V lost 6 bases, J lost 0 bases, and 21 bases lay in between. In DNA form, the CDR3 reads TGTGCCAGCACCCCTCCGACGGCGGGCGGTTTGAACACTGAAGCTTTCTTT. Translation gives CASTPPTAGGLNTEAFF.